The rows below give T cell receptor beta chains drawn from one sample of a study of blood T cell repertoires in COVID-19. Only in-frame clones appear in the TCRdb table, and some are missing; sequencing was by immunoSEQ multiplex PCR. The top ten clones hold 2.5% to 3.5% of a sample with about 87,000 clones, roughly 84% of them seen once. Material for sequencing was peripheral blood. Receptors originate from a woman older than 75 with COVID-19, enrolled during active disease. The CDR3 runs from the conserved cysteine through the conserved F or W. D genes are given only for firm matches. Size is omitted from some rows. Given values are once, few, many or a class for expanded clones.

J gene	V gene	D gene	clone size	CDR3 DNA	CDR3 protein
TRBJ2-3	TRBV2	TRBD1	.	TGTGCCAGCAGTTCAATCGACAGGGTTATGTCAGATACGCAGTATTTT	CASSSIDRVMSDTQYF
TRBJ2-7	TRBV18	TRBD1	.	TGTGCCAGCTCAGCACGGACAGGGAGTGACTACTTC	CASSARTGSDYF
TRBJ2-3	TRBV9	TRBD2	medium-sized	TGTGCCAGCAGCATGGGCGGGGGGAGCACAGATACGCAGTATTTT	CASSMGGGSTDTQYF
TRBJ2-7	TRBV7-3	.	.	TGTGCCAGCAGTCAAGGCTGGGGGCCCTCCTACGAGCAGTACTTC	CASSQGWGPSYEQYF
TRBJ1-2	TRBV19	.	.	TGTGCCAGTCGCACAGGTCTCCTTAACTATGGCTACACCTTC	CASRTGLLNYGYTF
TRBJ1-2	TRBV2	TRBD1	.	TGTGCCAGCAGTGAACCCCTGACAGGGGGTTATGGCTACACCTTC	CASSEPLTGGYGYTF
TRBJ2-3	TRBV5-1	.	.	TGCGCCAGCAGCTTGGCTAGACAAGCGGCCTACACAGATACGCAGTATTTT	CASSLARQAAYTDTQYF
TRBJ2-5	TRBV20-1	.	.	TGCAGTACCGGGGAAGAGACCCAGTACTTC	CSTGEETQYF
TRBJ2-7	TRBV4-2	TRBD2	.	TGTGCCAGCAGCCAAGATGCGATAGCGGGGGCTACCTACGAGCAGTACTTC	CASSQDAIAGATYEQYF
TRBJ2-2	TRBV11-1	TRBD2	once	TGTGCCAGCAGCCCCGGGACTAGTTCCTCCGGGGAGCTGTTTTTT	CASSPGTSSSGELFF
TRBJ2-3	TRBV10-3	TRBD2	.	TGTGCCATCAGTGCCCTCGGGGGGGGCACAGATACGCAGTATTTT	CAISALGGGTDTQYF
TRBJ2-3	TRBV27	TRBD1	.	TGTGCCAGCAGGGGACAGGGGGCTTCTACAGATACGCAGTATTTT	CASRGQGASTDTQYF
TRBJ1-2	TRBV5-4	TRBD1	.	TGTGCCAGCAGCCTCCGGACAGGGGGCGCCCCCGGCTACACCTTC	CASSLRTGGAPGYTF
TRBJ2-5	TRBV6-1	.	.	TGTGCCAGCAGTGAGAGAGAGACCCAGTACTTC	CASSERETQYF
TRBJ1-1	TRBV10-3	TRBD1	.	TGTGCCATCAGTGGACAGGGGAGCACTGAAGCTTTCTTT	CAISGQGSTEAFF
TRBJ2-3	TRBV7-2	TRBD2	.	TGTGCCAGCAGCCAGGGACTAGTGGGGCCAGATACGCAGTATTTT	CASSQGLVGPDTQYF
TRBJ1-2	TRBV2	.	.	TGTGCCAGCAGTCCCTCAGGAGGCTACACCTTC	CASSPSGGYTF
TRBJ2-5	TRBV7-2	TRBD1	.	TGTGCCAGCAGCTTGCAAACAGGGGTTTTGGGAGAGACCCAGTACTTC	CASSLQTGVLGETQYF
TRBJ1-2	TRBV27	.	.	TGTGCCAGCAGTTTAGCGGGGGGGACTCCCTATGGCTACACCTTC	CASSLAGGTPYGYTF
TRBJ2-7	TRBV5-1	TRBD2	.	TGCGCCAGCAGCTTGGGTCTAGCGGGAGGCGGTGAGCAGTACTTC	CASSLGLAGGGEQYF
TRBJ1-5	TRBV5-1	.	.	TGCGCCAGCAGCTTGGCGGCAGGGGCCAATCAGCCCCAGCATTTT	CASSLAAGANQPQHF
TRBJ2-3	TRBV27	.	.	TGTGCCAGCAGCCATAGGAGGGAGCTAAGCACAGATACGCAGTATTTT	CASSHRRELSTDTQYF
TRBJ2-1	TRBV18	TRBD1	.	TGTGCCAGCTCAGCTTACCGGGACAGGAACTACAATGAGCAGTTCTTC	CASSAYRDRNYNEQFF
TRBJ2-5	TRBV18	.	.	TGTGCCAGCTCACCACTGTGGGAGGACATCCTTTTGGAGGAGACCCAGTACTTC	CASSPLWEDILLEETQYF
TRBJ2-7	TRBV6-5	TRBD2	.	TGTGCCAGCACGAGTTCGAGCGGGGCGTCCTACGAGCAGTACTTC	CASTSSSGASYEQYF
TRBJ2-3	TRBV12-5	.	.	TGTGCTAGCCTAGGGGTTTCAGATACGCAGTATTTT	CASLGVSDTQYF
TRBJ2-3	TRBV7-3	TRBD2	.	TGTGCCAGCAGCTCGAGGACGGGGGGAGATACGCAGTATTTT	CASSSRTGGDTQYF
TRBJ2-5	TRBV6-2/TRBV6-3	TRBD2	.	TGTGCCAGCAGTTACTCGGGGGGGGGCCAAGAGACCCAGTACTTC	CASSYSGGGQETQYF
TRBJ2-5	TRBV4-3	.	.	TGCGCCAGCAGCCAAGTCGACAGACAAGAGACCCAGTACTTC	CASSQVDRQETQYF
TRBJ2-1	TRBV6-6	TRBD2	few	TGTGCCAGCAGTCCGGGACTAGCGGGAGCCCCCATCTACAATGAGCAGTTCTTC	CASSPGLAGAPIYNEQFF
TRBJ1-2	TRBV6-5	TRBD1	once	TGTGCCAGCAGTTACTCGGGTGGGACAGCTAACTATGGCTACACCTTC	CASSYSGGTANYGYTF
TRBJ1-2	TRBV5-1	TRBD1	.	TGCGCCAGCAGCGAGCAACAGGGGTCTGGCTACACCTTC	CASSEQQGSGYTF
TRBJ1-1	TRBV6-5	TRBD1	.	TGTGCCAGCTCGGACAGGGGCACTGAAGCTTTCTTT	CASSDRGTEAFF
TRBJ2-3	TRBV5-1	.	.	TGCGCCAGCAGCTTGAGTGGCAGGGTGACTGATACGCAGTATTTT	CASSLSGRVTDTQYF
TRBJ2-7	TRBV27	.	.	TGTGCCAGCAGTTCCCACAGGAACTACGAGCAGTACTTC	CASSSHRNYEQYF
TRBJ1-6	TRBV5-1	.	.	TGCGCCAGCAGCCCCGGGACACTCAATTCACCCCTCCACTTT	CASSPGTLNSPLHF
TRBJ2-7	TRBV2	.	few	TGTGCCAGCAGTGAAGCCCTACAGGGTTTGGGCGAGCAGTACTTC	CASSEALQGLGEQYF
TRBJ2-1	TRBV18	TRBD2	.	TGTGCCAGCTCAAGACTAGCGGCAGAAAATGAGCAGTTCTTC	CASSRLAAENEQFF
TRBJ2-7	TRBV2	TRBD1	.	TGTGCCAGCAGTATCGGGACAGCTTCCTACGAGCAGTACTTC	CASSIGTASYEQYF
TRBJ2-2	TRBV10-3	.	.	TGTGCCATCAGGGACAGCACCCACACCGGGGAGCTGTTTTTT	CAIRDSTHTGELFF
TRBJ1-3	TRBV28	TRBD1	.	TGTGCCAGCAGTGGGGACAGCTCTGGAAACACCATATATTTT	CASSGDSSGNTIYF
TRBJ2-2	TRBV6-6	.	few	TGTGCCAGCAGTCAACGGACGAATCTCGGGGACACCGGGGAGCTGTTTTTT	CASSQRTNLGDTGELFF
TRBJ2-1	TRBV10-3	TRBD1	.	TGTGCCATTAATTCCGGGACAGGGGTCAATGAGCAGTTCTTC	CAINSGTGVNEQFF
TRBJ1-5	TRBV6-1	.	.	TGTGCCAGCAGCGAAGTTCGGGGGGCTGGGAGCAATCAGCCCCAGCATTTT	CASSEVRGAGSNQPQHF
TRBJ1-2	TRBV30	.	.	TGTGCCTGGAGTGTACCGGGGAATGGCTACACCTTC	CAWSVPGNGYTF